This TCR beta chain was recorded in a study of CD8 T cells in ankylosing spondylitis (dated by TCRdb to about 2017). Study-level background: The study set out to find disease-linked TCR variants by profiling T cell receptor beta repertoires in ankylosing spondylitis patients and healthy donors. The full study cohort was made up of about two dozen ankylosing spondylitis patients and more than 90 healthy donors. Peripheral blood was sampled, and synovial fluid was also collected from ankylosing spondylitis patients. Summary of the overall study and its limitations: Some motif variants had previously been reported in the synovial fluid and blood of reactive arthritis patients, which suggests shared mechanisms of disease initiation. Blood from ankylosing spondylitis patients appeared to be characterized by a TCR beta motif composed of about 8 highly homologous amino acid variants. Significant enrichment of the disease-linked clones was reported in matched synovial fluid samples from ankylosing spondylitis patients. The disease-linked clones had a CD8+ phenotype and were found at relatively low frequencies in peripheral blood.

From its cysteine to its phenylalanine, the CDR3 spans 15 amino acids. CDR3 DNA only is kept here, 45 bases in frame from base 1. V is shortened by 5 bases, J by 7 bases, and the region joining them spans 15 bases. Looking up the germline V gene yields CDR1 SGHTA and CDR2 FQGTGA. The sample was run on an Illumina HiSeq 2500. Quantitative 5'-RACE with molecular barcodes was used to prepare TCR beta libraries. Processing in the source paper ran as follows. A new computational method based on a probabilistic model of VDJ rearrangement was used to identify disease-linked TCR variants. Using fastp at Q25 and MiXCR, TCRdb reprocessed the public reads and kept productive beta chains. CDR3 protein duplicates are merged, each entry listing the most common genes and DNA. TCRdb, not the original authors, processed these V and J calls. Present in this sample are tens of thousands of distinct CDR3 sequences, about 27% of which were seen just once. Nearly 60% of the sample belongs to the ten largest clones.

Points on this clonotype: Its antigen remains unidentified. Base qualities are not recorded, but no much larger clone differs from it by a single base.

The chain employs TRBV7-3 and TRBJ1-6, with the identity of the D gene unclear. This TCR was sampled from a male donor with ankylosing spondylitis or in good health (not recorded which). The sample comprised blood, either unsorted or a sorted T cell fraction (not recorded which). This receptor has the CDR3 CASSPSGGNNSPLHF. The DNA sequence follows: TGTGCCAGCAGCCCCTCCGGCGGCAACAATTCACCCCTCCACTTT.